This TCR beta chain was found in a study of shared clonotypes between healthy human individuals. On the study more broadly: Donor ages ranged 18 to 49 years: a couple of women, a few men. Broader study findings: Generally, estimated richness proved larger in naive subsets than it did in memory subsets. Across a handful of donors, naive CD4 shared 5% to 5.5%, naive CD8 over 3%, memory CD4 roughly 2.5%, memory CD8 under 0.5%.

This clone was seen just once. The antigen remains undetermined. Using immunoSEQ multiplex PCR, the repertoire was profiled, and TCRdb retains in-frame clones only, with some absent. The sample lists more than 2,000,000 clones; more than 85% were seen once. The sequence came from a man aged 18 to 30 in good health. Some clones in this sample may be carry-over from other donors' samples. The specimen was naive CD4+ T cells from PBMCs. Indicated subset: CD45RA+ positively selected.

The CDR3 coding sequence is TGTGCCAGCAGTTTGTTGAGACACCTAGGCCCTAGCAATCAGCCCCAGCATTTT. It translates to CASSLLRHLGPSNQPQHF. The rearrangement links TRBV28 to TRBJ1-5; no clear D gene. V was shortened by 3 bases and J by 0 bases, with 18 bases between the two germline ends. This CDR3 is built from 18 residues. In germline, CDR1 is MDHEN, CDR2 SYDVKM.